One sample yielded the 10 T cell receptor beta chains listed below, sequenced in a study of response to subunit inactivated influenza vaccine. TCRdb analysed the RT-PCR reads with MiXCR anew, one entry per CDR3 protein. The table includes fewer than 550,000 distinct CDR3 sequences, about 25% detected once. Material: CD4+ T cells sorted from PBMCs, obtained roughly 5 days after vaccination. The receptors were gathered from a man aged 50-60 years who received an inactivated influenza vaccine.

The CDR3 DNA sequence: TGTGCCAGCAGCCAAGATCAATCGGACAGGGGGTGGCCTGGGGCCAACGTCCTGACTTTC. It translates to CASSQDQSDRGWPGANVLTF. V is TRBV14 and J is TRBJ2-6; TRBD1 matches at 10 bases. Germline CDR1 SGHDN, CDR2 FVKESK. The CDR3 sequence is 20 residues long. The J segment lost 2 bases and the V segment lost 0 bases, leaving 10 bases of the junction unmatched. The variable domain in full, with the rest retrieved from reference TRBV14 and TRBJ2-6, is EAGVTQFPSHSVIEKGQTVTLRCDPISGHDNLYWYRRVMGKEIKFLLHFVKESKQDESGMPNNRFLAERTGGTYSTLKVQPAELEDSGVYFCASSQDQSDRGWPGANVLTFGAGSRLTVL.

This clonotype was seen at least ten times. The rearrangement joins TRBV7-9 to TRBJ1-2; no reliable D call. Germline lookup yields CDR1 SEHNR and CDR2 FQNEAQ (reference sequence). Deletions cut 5 bases from V and 0 bases from J, with 13 bases between. The CDR3 has 15 residues. CDR3 coding DNA: TGTGCCAGCAGCAAAAGGGCAGACTCTAACTATGGCTACACCTTC. Amino acid sequence: CASSKRADSNYGYTF.

As for this clonotype: Its ends do not fully match the called genes, so a read error is possible. This chain joins TRBV7-7 and TRBJ2-5; TRBD1 agrees at 9 bases. This CDR3 region has 15 residues. Germline V gene lookup returns CDR1 SSHAT and CDR2 FNYEAQ (reference sequence). The chain's CDR3 is CASSRTGTGQETQYF. The CDR3 DNA sequence: TGTGCTAGCAGCAGAACCGGGACAGGGCAAGAGACCCAGTACTTC.

The J gene is TRBJ2-2, the V gene TRBV18, with D perhaps matching TRBD1 (6 bases). V was trimmed by 3 bases and J by 0 bases, leaving 8 bases between them. CDR1 is KGHSH, CDR2 LQKENI, per germline. The CDR3 spans 15 residues. CDR3 nucleotide sequence: TGTGCCAGCTCACCGGACAGATCGAACACCGGGGAGCTGTTTTTT. The encoded protein is CASSPDRSNTGELFF.

This clonotype occurred a few times. The chain has TRBV7-9 and TRBJ2-6; TRBD1 agrees at 9 bases. The germline V gene has CDR1 SEHNR and CDR2 FQNEAQ (reference sequence). Trimming cost V 3 bases and J 0 bases; bases outside gene matches: 3. The CDR3 runs 17 residues. The CDR3 region is CASSLGQGSSGANVLTF. The CDR3 nucleotides read TGTGCCAGCAGCTTGGGACAGGGAAGCTCTGGGGCCAACGTCCTGACTTTC.

This clonotype has more than one count but fewer than ten. The gene calls are TRBV3-1 and TRBJ2-1; a possible D gene is TRBD2 (6 bases). Per germline, CDR1 LGHDT and CDR2 YNNKEL (reference sequence). Trimming took off 1 base at V and 7 bases at J, with 8 bases between the two ends. The CDR3 has 13 amino acids. For the CDR3, the DNA is TGTGCCAGCAGCCAAGTGCGGGGTAATGAGCAGTTCTTC. The encoded protein is CASSQVRGNEQFF.

The V and J genes are TRBV29-1 and TRBJ2-5, with D uncertain. Trimming removed 4 bases at V and 3 bases at J, with 3 bases between. The CDR3 sequence is 10 residues long. In germline, CDR1 is SQVTM, CDR2 ANQGSEA. The CDR3, as DNA: TGCAGCGTTGTAAAAGAGACCCAGTACTTC. Translating it yields CSVVKETQYF.

There are a few counts of this clonotype. The V call is TRBV29-1, the J call TRBJ2-7; tentatively, D is TRBD1 (5 bases). Trimming cost V 3 bases and J 0 bases, with 9 bases left between them. The CDR3 length is 13 residues. CDR1 is SQVTM and CDR2 is ANQGSEA in the germline V gene. The CDR3 reads CSVEGQSSYEQYF. Here the CDR3 DNA reads TGCAGCGTTGAGGGGCAGAGCTCCTACGAGCAGTACTTC.

The genes are TRBV5-1 and TRBJ2-2; the D is unclear. CDR3 length: 14 residues. V lost 4 bases and J lost 0, with 7 bases in between. Germline V gene sequence: CDR1 SGHRS, CDR2 YFSETQ. CDR3 coding DNA: TGCGCCAGCAGCCCGGAAGCGAACACCGGGGAGCTGTTTTTT. Protein product: CASSPEANTGELFF.

This chain links TRBV20-1 with TRBJ1-4; 7 bases map to TRBD1. Germline trimming cut 6 bases from V and 2 bases from J; bases unmatched to any gene: 9. Looked up from germline, CDR1 is DFQATT and CDR2 is SNEGSKA (reference sequence). The CDR3 consists of 15 residues. This chain's CDR3 is CSATRTGRTNEKLFF. DNA of the CDR3: TGCAGTGCGACCCGGACAGGAAGGACTAATGAAAAACTGTTTTTT.